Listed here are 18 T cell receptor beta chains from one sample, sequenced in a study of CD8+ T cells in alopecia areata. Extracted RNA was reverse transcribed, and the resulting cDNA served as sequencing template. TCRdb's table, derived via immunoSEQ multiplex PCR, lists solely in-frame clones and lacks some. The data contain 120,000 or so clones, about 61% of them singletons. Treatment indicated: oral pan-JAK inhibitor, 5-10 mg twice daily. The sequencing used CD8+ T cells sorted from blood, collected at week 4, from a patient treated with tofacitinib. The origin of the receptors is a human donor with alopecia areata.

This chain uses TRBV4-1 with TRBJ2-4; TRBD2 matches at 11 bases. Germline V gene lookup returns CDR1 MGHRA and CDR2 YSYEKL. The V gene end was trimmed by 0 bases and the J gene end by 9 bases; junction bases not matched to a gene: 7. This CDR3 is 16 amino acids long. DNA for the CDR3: TGCGCCAGCAGCCAAGAACCGCTAGCGGGGGGCCCCATTCAGTACTTC. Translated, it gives CASSQEPLAGGPIQYF.

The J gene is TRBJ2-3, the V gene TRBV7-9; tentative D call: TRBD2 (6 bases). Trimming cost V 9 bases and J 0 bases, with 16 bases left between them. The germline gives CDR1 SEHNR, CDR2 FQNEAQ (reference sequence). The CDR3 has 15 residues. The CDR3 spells CASTGDPSSTDTQYF. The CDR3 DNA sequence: TGTGCCAGTACGGGGGACCCCTCTAGCACAGATACGCAGTATTTT.

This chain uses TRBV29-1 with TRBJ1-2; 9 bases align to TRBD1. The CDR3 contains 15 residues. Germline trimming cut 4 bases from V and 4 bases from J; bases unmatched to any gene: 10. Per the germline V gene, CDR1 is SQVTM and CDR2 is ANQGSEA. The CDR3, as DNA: TGCAGCGTTGCTCGGTTCTTGGACAGGGGCTATGGCTACACCTTC. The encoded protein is CSVARFLDRGYGYTF.

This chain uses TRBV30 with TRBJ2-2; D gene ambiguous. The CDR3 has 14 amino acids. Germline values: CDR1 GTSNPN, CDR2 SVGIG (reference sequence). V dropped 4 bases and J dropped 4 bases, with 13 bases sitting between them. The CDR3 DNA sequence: TGTGCCTGGAAGCTCTGGGTTCGCACCGGGGAGCTGTTTTTT. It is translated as CAWKLWVRTGELFF.

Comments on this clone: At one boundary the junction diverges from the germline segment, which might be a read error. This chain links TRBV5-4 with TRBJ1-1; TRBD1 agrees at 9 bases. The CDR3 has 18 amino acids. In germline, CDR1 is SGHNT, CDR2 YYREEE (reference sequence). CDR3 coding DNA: TGCGCCAGCAGCCGACCGGGACAGGGTGGCGTTGGGAACACTGAAGCTTTCTTT. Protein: CASSRPGQGGVGNTEAFF. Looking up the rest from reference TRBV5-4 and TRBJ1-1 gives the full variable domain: ETGVTQSPTHLIKTRGQQVTLRCSSQSGHNTVSWYQQALGQGPQFIFQYYREEENGRGNFPPRFSGLQFPNYSSELNVNALELDDSALYLCASSRPGQGGVGNTEAFFGQGTRLTVV.

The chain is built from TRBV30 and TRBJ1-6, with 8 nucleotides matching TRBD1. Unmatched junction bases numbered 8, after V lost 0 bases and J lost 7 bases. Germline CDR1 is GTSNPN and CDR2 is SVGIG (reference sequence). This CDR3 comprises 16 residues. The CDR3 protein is CAWSVQRTGPNSPLHF. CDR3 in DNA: TGTGCCTGGAGTGTACAAAGGACAGGGCCGAATTCACCCCTCCACTTT.

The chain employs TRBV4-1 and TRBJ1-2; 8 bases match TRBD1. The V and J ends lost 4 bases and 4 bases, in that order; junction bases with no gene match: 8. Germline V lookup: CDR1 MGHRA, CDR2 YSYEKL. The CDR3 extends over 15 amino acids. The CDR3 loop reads CASSPYTGGGYGYTF. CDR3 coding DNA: TGCGCCAGCAGCCCGTACACAGGGGGTGGCTATGGCTACACCTTC.

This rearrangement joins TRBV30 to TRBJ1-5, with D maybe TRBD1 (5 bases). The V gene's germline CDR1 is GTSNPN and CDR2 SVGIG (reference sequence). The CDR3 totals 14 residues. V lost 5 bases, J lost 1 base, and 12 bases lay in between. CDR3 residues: CAWRGARSNQPQHF. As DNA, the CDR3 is TGTGCCTGGCGGGGCGCGAGGAGCAATCAGCCCCAGCATTTT.

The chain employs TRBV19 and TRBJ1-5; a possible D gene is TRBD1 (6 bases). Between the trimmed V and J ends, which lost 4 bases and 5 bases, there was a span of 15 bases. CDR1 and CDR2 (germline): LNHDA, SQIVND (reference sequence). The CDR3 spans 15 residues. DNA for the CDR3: TGTGCCAGTAGTACTTCGTCAGGGGCGGATCAGCCCCAGCATTTT. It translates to CASSTSSGADQPQHF.

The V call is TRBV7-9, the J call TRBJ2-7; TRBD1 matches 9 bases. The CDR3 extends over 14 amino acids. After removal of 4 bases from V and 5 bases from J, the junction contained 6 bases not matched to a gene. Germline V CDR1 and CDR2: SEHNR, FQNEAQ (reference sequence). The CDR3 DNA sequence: TGTGCCAGCAGCTCCGGGACAGGGTACGACGAGCAGTACTTC. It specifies CASSSGTGYDEQYF.

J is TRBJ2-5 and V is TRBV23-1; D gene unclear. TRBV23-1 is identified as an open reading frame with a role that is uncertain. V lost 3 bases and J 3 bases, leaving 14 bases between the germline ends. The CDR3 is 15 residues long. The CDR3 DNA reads TGCGCCAGCAGTCACACGAGAACGGCGGAAGAGACCCAGTACTTC. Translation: CASSHTRTAEETQYF.

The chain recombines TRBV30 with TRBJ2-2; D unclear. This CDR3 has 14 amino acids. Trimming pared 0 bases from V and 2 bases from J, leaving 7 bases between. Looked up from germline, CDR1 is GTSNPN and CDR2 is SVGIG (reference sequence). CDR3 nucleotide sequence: TGTGCCTGGAGTGTAGTGACAAACACCGGGGAGCTGTTTTTT. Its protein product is CAWSVVTNTGELFF.

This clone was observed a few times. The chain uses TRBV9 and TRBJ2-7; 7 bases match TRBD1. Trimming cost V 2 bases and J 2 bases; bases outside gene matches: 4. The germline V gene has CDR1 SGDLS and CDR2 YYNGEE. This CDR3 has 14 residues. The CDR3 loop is CASSVGQSPYEQYF. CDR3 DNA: TGTGCCAGCAGCGTGGGACAGAGTCCCTACGAGCAGTACTTC.

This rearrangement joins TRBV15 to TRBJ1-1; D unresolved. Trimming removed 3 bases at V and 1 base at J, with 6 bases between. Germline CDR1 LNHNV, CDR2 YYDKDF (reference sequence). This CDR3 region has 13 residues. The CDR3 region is CATSRGENTEAFF. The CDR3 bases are TGTGCCACCAGCAGGGGAGAGAACACTGAAGCTTTCTTT.

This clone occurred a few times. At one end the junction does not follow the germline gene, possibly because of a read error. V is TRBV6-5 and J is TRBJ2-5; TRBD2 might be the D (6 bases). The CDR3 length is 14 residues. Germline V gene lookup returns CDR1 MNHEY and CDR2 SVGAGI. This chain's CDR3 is CASSSGSHQETQYF. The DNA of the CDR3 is TGTGCCAGCAGCAGCGGGTCCCACCAGGAGACCCAGTACTTC.

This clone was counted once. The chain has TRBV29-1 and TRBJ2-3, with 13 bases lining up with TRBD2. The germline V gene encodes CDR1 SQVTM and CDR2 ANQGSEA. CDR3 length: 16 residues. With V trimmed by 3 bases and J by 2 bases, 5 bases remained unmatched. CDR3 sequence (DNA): TGCAGCGTTGATCGGACTAGCGGGGGTATCACAGATACGCAGTATTTT. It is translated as CSVDRTSGGITDTQYF.

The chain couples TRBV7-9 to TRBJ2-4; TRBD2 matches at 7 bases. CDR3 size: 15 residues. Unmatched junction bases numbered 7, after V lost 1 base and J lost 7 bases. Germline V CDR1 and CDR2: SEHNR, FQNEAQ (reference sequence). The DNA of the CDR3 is TGTGCCAGCAGCTTAGTGTTCGGGGGGTGGAACATTCAGTACTTC. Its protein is CASSLVFGGWNIQYF. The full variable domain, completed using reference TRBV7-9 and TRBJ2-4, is DTGVSQNPRHKITKRGQNVTFRCDPISEHNRLYWYRQTLGQGPEFLTYFQNEAQLEKSRLLSDRFSAERPKGSFSTLEIQRTEQGDSAMYLCASSLVFGGWNIQYFGAGTRLSVL.

CDR3: CAWSVTGGETQYF. The CDR3 DNA reads as TGTGCCTGGAGTGTAACAGGGGGAGAGACCCAGTACTTC. The rearrangement links TRBV30 to TRBJ2-5, with 8 bases aligning to TRBD1. Germline V gives CDR1 GTSNPN, CDR2 SVGIG (reference sequence). Losses at the gene ends were 0 bases for V and 4 bases for J; bases not matched to a gene: 1. There are 13 residues in the CDR3.